What follows are 30 T cell receptor beta chains derived from one specimen sequenced in a study of blood T cell repertoires in COVID-19. Here immunoSEQ multiplex PCR was the method, and the copy in TCRdb shows in-frame clones only, minus some. The data contain around 200,000 clones, 83% of them singletons. Sequenced material: peripheral blood. The receptor source for this set is a woman aged 25 to 39 with COVID-19, enrolled during active disease.

The rearrangement uses TRBV28 and TRBJ1-5; D is unresolved. CDR1 and CDR2 from the germline V gene are MDHEN and SYDVKM. Trimming took off 11 bases at V and 5 bases at J, with 13 bases between the two ends. The CDR3 is made up of 12 amino acids. CDR3 in DNA: TGTGCCTGCCGACGGGGTTATCAGCCCCAGCATTTT. Encoded protein: CACRRGYQPQHF.

The rearrangement links TRBV3-1 (or the pseudogene TRBV3-2) to TRBJ2-7, with 9 bases fitting TRBD2. From germline, CDR1 is LGHDT and CDR2 YNNKEL (reference sequence). CDR3 length: 15 amino acids. V lost 4 bases, J lost 6 bases, and 10 bases stayed unmatched. In DNA form, the CDR3 reads TGTGCCAGCAGCCCGGTAGCGGGAGTTGGAGGCGAGCAGTACTTC. It encodes CASSPVAGVGGEQYF.

Only a few counts were recorded for this clone. The chain employs TRBV12-3 or TRBV12-4 and TRBJ2-7; 8 bases are a match to TRBD2. V lost 6 bases to trimming and J lost 7 bases; unmatched junction nucleotides: 8. This CDR3 has 13 residues. CDR3 loop: CASRGAGVGEQYF. The CDR3 DNA is TGTGCCAGCAGGGGAGCGGGAGTAGGTGAGCAGTACTTC.

CDR3: CASSPGLGSYEQYF. The CDR3 DNA is TGTGCCAGCAGTCCGGGACTAGGTTCCTACGAGCAGTACTTC. This sequence joins TRBV6-5 and TRBJ2-7, with TRBD2 matching 8 bases. The germline V gene encodes CDR1 MNHEY and CDR2 SVGAGI. The junction had 4 bases not matched to a gene; V was cut back by 5 bases and J by 1 base. The CDR3 sequence is 14 residues long.

The CDR3 DNA is TGTGCCAGTAGTATCCGGGAATTCACAGATACGCAGTATTTT. Protein product: CASSIREFTDTQYF. This chain links TRBV19 with TRBJ2-3; tentatively, D is TRBD2 (5 bases). The CDR3 extends over 14 amino acids. The V end was cut by 3 bases, the J end by 2 bases, with 9 bases between. Germline CDR1 and CDR2: LNHDA and SQIVND (reference sequence). The whole variable domain, filled in from reference TRBV19 and TRBJ2-3, reads DGGITQSPKYLFRKEGQNVTLSCEQNLNHDAMYWYRQDPGQGLRLIYYSQIVNDFQKGDIAEGYSVSREKKESFPLTVTSAQKNPTAFYLCASSIREFTDTQYFGPGTRLTVL.

The chain links TRBV9 to TRBJ1-3; D is possibly TRBD1 (5 bases). The germline V and J ends were trimmed by 0 bases and 2 bases, with 18 bases remaining between them. CDR1 SGDLS and CDR2 YYNGEE come from the germline V gene. The CDR3 spans 18 residues. The CDR3 protein is CASSVAVFDGGTGNTIYF. The DNA of the CDR3 is TGTGCCAGCAGCGTAGCTGTGTTTGACGGGGGTACTGGAAACACCATATATTTT.

The rearrangement uses TRBV5-1 and TRBJ2-3, with TRBD2 matching over 10 bases. Unmatched junction bases numbered 6, after V lost 0 bases and J lost 2 bases. Looked up from germline, CDR1 is SGHRS and CDR2 is YFSETQ. The CDR3 extends over 17 amino acids. CDR3 sequence (DNA): TGCGCCAGCAGCTTGGAAGGACTAGCGGCTTTCACAGATACGCAGTATTTT. Its protein is CASSLEGLAAFTDTQYF.

The V call is TRBV5-1, the J call TRBJ2-5; a weak D match, TRBD2 (6 bases). The germline V and J ends were trimmed by 2 bases and 4 bases, with 12 bases remaining between them. This CDR3 is 14 amino acids long. Looked up from germline, CDR1 is SGHRS and CDR2 is YFSETQ. CDR3 nucleotides: TGCGCCAGCAGCTTCACGGGAGTCCGAGAGACCCAGTACTTC. Encoded protein: CASSFTGVRETQYF. Looking up the rest from reference TRBV5-1 and TRBJ2-5 gives the full variable domain: KAGVTQTPRYLIKTRGQQVTLSCSPISGHRSVSWYQQTPGQGLQFLFEYFSETQRNKGNFPGRFSGRQFSNSRSEMNVSTLELGDSALYLCASSFTGVRETQYFGPGTRLLVL.

CDR3 coding DNA: TGTGCCAGCAGGAGCCCTTATGGCTACACCTTC. Translated: CASRSPYGYTF. This chain connects TRBV6-5 to TRBJ1-2; D is uncertain. CDR1 is MNHEY, CDR2 SVGAGI, per germline. This CDR3 region has 11 residues. The V and J ends lost 6 bases and 5 bases respectively, with 7 bases between them.

The rearrangement uses TRBV7-2 and TRBJ2-5; 9 bases map to TRBD2. V lost 6 bases and J lost 7; bases outside the gene matches: 18. In germline, CDR1 is SGHTA, CDR2 FQGNSA. The CDR3 loop spans 17 amino acids. The CDR3 is CASSPQGGAGGLLTQYF. CDR3 nucleotide sequence: TGTGCCAGCAGTCCACAAGGGGGAGCGGGGGGCCTCCTGACCCAGTACTTC.

This clone occurred once. The chain uses TRBV6-5 and TRBJ1-1; tentatively, D is TRBD1 (5 bases). The CDR3 runs 10 residues. Germline V CDR1 and CDR2: MNHEY, SVGAGI. CDR3 DNA: TGTGCGAATACCAGGACAGAAGCTTTCTTT. This translates into CANTRTEAFF.

This clone has just one count. The chain is built from TRBV7-2 and TRBJ1-2; D remains ambiguous. V lost 5 bases, J lost 4 bases, and 14 bases lay in between. Looked up from germline, CDR1 is SGHTA and CDR2 is FQGNSA. This CDR3 spans 14 amino acids. Here the CDR3 DNA reads TGTGCCAGCAGCGACCCTATCGGAGCCTATGGCTACACCTTC. Its translation: CASSDPIGAYGYTF.

The chain has TRBV5-1 and TRBJ2-3; tentatively, D is TRBD1 (5 bases). The CDR3 contains 17 residues. Germline V CDR1 and CDR2: SGHRS, YFSETQ. The V end lost 0 bases, the J end lost 0 bases, and 14 bases lay between the germline ends. This CDR3 is CASSLAGHTGSTDTQYF. The CDR3 coding sequence is TGCGCCAGCAGCTTGGCCGGACATACCGGTAGCACAGATACGCAGTATTTT.

The CDR3 DNA follows: TGTGCCAGTAGTATCGGGGGGGGAATGGGAAATCAGCCCCAGCATTTT. Residues: CASSIGGGMGNQPQHF. V usage is TRBV19 and J usage is TRBJ1-5, with a possible D match to TRBD1 (5 bases). Trimming left V 3 bases short and J 4 bases short, with 16 bases between. The CDR3 is 16 amino acids. CDR1 LNHDA and CDR2 SQIVND come from the germline V gene (reference sequence).

This chain uses TRBV9 with TRBJ2-1; D is perhaps TRBD1 (6 bases). This CDR3 spans 13 amino acids. Germline CDR1 and CDR2: SGDLS and YYNGEE. The V end was cut by 0 bases, the J end by 11 bases, with 12 bases between. CDR3 bases: TGTGCCAGCAGCGTAGATGGGGGCCCCAAGCAGTTCTTC. It encodes CASSVDGGPKQFF. The entire variable domain, with the rest obtained from reference TRBV9 and TRBJ2-1, is as follows: DSGVTQTPKHLITATGQRVTLRCSPRSGDLSVYWYQQSLDQGLQFLIQYYNGEERAKGNILERFSAQQFPDLHSELNLSSLELGDSALYFCASSVDGGPKQFFGPGTRLTVL.

This chain connects TRBV3-1 (or the pseudogene TRBV3-2) to TRBJ1-1, with TRBD1 identical over 10 bases. This CDR3 contains 11 residues. Germline-derived CDR1 and CDR2 are LGHDT and YNNKEL (reference sequence). Trimming at V came to 10 bases and at J to 7 bases, leaving 3 bases not matched to a gene. Written as DNA, the CDR3 is TGTGCCACCCGGGACAGGGGTGAAGCTTTCTTT. Translating it yields CATRDRGEAFF.

V and J are TRBV29-1 and TRBJ2-1, with a weak D call TRBD1 (6 bases). The CDR3 consists of 13 residues. Trimming shortened V by 7 bases and J by 1 base, and 11 bases separated the two germline ends. Per germline, CDR1 SQVTM and CDR2 ANQGSEA. CDR3 DNA sequence: TGCAGCGCCCTAGGGGGATCCTACAATGAGCAGTTCTTC. This encodes CSALGGSYNEQFF.

This chain uses TRBV28 with TRBJ2-7; 12 positions match TRBD1. Germline loops: CDR1 MDHEN, CDR2 SYDVKM. With 5 bases clipped from V and 6 bases from J, the junction kept 8 bases outside the gene matches. The CDR3 spans 15 residues. The CDR3 DNA reads TGTGCCAGCAGTGCCCCGGGACAGGGGGCACCCGAGCAGTACTTC. As protein: CASSAPGQGAPEQYF. The whole variable domain, remainder taken from reference TRBV28 and TRBJ2-7, is DVKVTQSSRYLVKRTGEKVFLECVQDMDHENMFWYRQDPGLGLRLIYFSYDVKMKEKGDIPEGYSVSREKKERFSLILESASTNQTSMYLCASSAPGQGAPEQYFGPGTRLTVT.

This clone was recorded a few times. The same CDR3 is also encoded by other DNA sequences in this sample. The V call is TRBV5-6, the J call TRBJ1-5, with 7 nucleotides matching TRBD1. There are 16 residues in the CDR3. Germline-derived CDR1 and CDR2 are SGHDT and YYEEEE. The V and J ends lost 4 bases and 4 bases, in that order; junction bases with no gene match: 11. As DNA, the CDR3 is TGTGCCAGCAGCCTAGGGGCAGGGGGAGGTAATCAGCCCCAGCATTTT. Amino acids: CASSLGAGGGNQPQHF.

The V call is TRBV27, the J call TRBJ2-3; perhaps TRBD2 as D (6 bases). Germline CDR1 MNHEY, CDR2 SMNVEV (reference sequence). The CDR3 has 15 amino acids. V was trimmed by 6 bases and J by 2 bases, leaving 15 bases between them. CDR3 bases: TGTGCCAGCAGCACCCGGTGGGGGGACACAGATACGCAGTATTTT. As protein: CASSTRWGDTDTQYF.

This clone was found a few times. V and J are TRBV7-2 and TRBJ1-2; tentative D call: TRBD1 (6 bases). The CDR3 has 13 amino acids. The ends were cut back, 2 bases at V and 10 bases at J, with 14 bases in the middle. Germline V gene sequence: CDR1 SGHTA, CDR2 FQGNSA. The chain's CDR3 is CASSLIQGVDYTF. In nucleotides, the CDR3 is TGTGCCAGCAGCTTAATACAGGGAGTCGACTACACCTTC. Combining the CDR3 with reference TRBV7-2 and TRBJ1-2 gives the whole variable domain GAGVSQSPSNKVTEKGKDVELRCDPISGHTALYWYRQSLGQGLEFLIYFQGNSAPDKSGLPSDRFSAERTGGSVSTLTIQRTQQEDSAVYLCASSLIQGVDYTFGSGTRLTVV.

The J gene is TRBJ1-2, the V gene TRBV24-1; D gene ambiguous. V was clipped by 3 bases and J by 7 bases, with 17 bases between them. The CDR3 is 15 residues long. The germline gives CDR1 KGHDR, CDR2 SFDVKD. CDR3 protein: CATSDPKSGLGGYTF. The CDR3 DNA is TGTGCCACCAGTGATCCCAAGTCGGGGTTAGGTGGCTACACCTTC.

CDR3 bases: TGCGCCAGCAGCCCCGGGACAGGGGAGGGGAAACTGTTTTTT. This codes for CASSPGTGEGKLFF. V usage is TRBV5-1 and J usage is TRBJ1-4; 10 bases agree with TRBD1. Germline V gives CDR1 SGHRS, CDR2 YFSETQ. V trimming: 4 bases; J trimming: 11 bases; junction bases outside the gene matches: 8. CDR3 size: 14 residues.

CDR3 loop: CASSLQGAGSPLHF. The CDR3, as DNA: TGCGCCAGCAGCTTACAGGGAGCAGGGTCACCCCTCCACTTT. The V and J genes are TRBV5-1 and TRBJ1-6; tentatively, D is TRBD1 (6 bases). Trimming removed 2 bases from V and 10 bases from J, with 13 bases in between. Germline CDR1 is SGHRS and CDR2 is YFSETQ. This CDR3 has 14 residues.

This chain uses TRBV27 with TRBJ2-5, with TRBD2 identical over 10 bases. V was pared by 6 bases and J by 5 bases, with 9 bases of the junction left unmatched. The length of the CDR3 is 15 residues. Looked up from germline, CDR1 is MNHEY and CDR2 is SMNVEV (reference sequence). CDR3 in amino acids: CASSSSGRALETQYF. CDR3 DNA: TGTGCCAGCAGCTCAAGCGGGAGGGCCTTGGAGACCCAGTACTTC.

The chain is built from TRBV29-1 and TRBJ2-1; D not resolved. Germline V lookup: CDR1 SQVTM, CDR2 ANQGSEA. The CDR3 runs to 14 residues. V dropped 3 bases and J dropped 1 base, with 10 bases sitting between them. The CDR3: CSVDLQASYNEQFF. CDR3 in DNA: TGCAGCGTTGATCTCCAGGCGTCCTACAATGAGCAGTTCTTC.

V is TRBV6-2 or TRBV6-3 and J is TRBJ2-2; D remains ambiguous. This CDR3 has 12 amino acids. CDR1 and CDR2 (germline): MNHEY, SVGEGT. V dropped 6 bases and J dropped 5 bases, with 7 bases sitting between them. CDR3 bases: TGTGCCAGCAGCCCTATAACCGGGGAGCTGTTTTTT. Protein sequence: CASSPITGELFF.

The rearrangement joins TRBV19 to TRBJ2-3, with 12 bases matching TRBD2. This CDR3 is 14 amino acids long. Germline CDR1 reads LNHDA; CDR2 reads SQIVND (reference sequence). V lost 8 bases to trimming and J lost 5 bases; unmatched junction nucleotides: 5. The CDR3 loop is CASLAGGLEDTQYF. The CDR3 region has the DNA TGTGCCAGTCTAGCGGGGGGGCTCGAAGATACGCAGTATTTT.

The chain links TRBV12-3 or TRBV12-4 to TRBJ2-3; 7 nucleotides match TRBD2. This CDR3 spans 13 amino acids. The junction had 10 bases not matched to a gene; V was cut back by 2 bases and J by 14 bases. CDR3 amino acids: CASSLYRTRKPYF. CDR3 nucleotide sequence: TGTGCCAGCAGTTTATATCGGACTAGAAAGCCGTATTTT.

V and J are TRBV18 and TRBJ2-7, with 10 nucleotides matching TRBD1. Looked up from germline, CDR1 is KGHSH and CDR2 is LQKENI. V dropped 6 bases and J dropped 3; count of bases not matched to a gene: 5. This CDR3 contains 14 residues. The CDR3 nucleotides read TGTGCCAGCTCGACAGGGGGCGGTTTCTACGAGCAGTACTTC. This sequence encodes CASSTGGGFYEQYF. The full variable domain, rest sourced from reference TRBV18 and TRBJ2-7, is NAGVMQNPRHLVRRRGQEARLRCSPMKGHSHVYWYRQLPEEGLKFMVYLQKENIIDESGMPKERFSAEFPKEGPSILRIQQVVRGDSAAYFCASSTGGGFYEQYFGPGTRLTVT.